The following is a T cell receptor (beta chain) sequence with its context. Source study methods: Amplification from reference gene primers served as the basis for estimated nucleated cell counts. Only in-frame clones appear in the TCRdb table, and some are missing; sequencing was by immunoSEQ multiplex PCR. The V and J calls and clone size come from that table; D and trimming were worked out from the DNA. The sample holds about 62,000 clones, 65% to 85% seen once. Germline values: CDR1 SGHTA, CDR2 FQGNSA. J gave up 4 bases and V 4 bases, and 5 bases lay outside the gene matches. This CDR3 comprises 15 residues. The data were obtained in a study of blood T cell repertoires in COVID-19.

The rearrangement uses TRBV7-2 and TRBJ2-3; 10 positions match TRBD2. This TCR derives from a woman in her forties or fifties with active or convalescent COVID-19. The sample comprised peripheral blood. CDR3: CASSSSSGSPDTQYF. CDR3 in DNA: TGTGCCAGCAGCTCCTCTAGCGGGAGTCCAGATACGCAGTATTTT. The entire variable domain, with the rest obtained from reference TRBV7-2 and TRBJ2-3, is as follows: GAGVSQSPSNKVTEKGKDVELRCDPISGHTALYWYRQSLGQGLEFLIYFQGNSAPDKSGLPSDRFSAERTGGSVSTLTIQRTQQEDSAVYLCASSSSSGSPDTQYFGPGTRLTVL.